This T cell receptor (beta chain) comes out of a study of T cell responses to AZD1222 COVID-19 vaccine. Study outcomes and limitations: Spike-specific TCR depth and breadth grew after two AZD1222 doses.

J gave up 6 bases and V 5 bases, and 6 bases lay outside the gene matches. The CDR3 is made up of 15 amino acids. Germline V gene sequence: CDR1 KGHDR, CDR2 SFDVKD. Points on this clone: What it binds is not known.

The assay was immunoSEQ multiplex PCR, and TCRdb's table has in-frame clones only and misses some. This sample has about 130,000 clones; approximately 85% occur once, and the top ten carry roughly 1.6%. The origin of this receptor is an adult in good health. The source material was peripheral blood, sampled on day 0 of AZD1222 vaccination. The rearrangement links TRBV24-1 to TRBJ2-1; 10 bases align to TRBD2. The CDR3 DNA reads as TGTGCCACCAGTGCCCCTAGCGGGAGTCGCAATGAGCAGTTCTTC. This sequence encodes CATSAPSGSRNEQFF.